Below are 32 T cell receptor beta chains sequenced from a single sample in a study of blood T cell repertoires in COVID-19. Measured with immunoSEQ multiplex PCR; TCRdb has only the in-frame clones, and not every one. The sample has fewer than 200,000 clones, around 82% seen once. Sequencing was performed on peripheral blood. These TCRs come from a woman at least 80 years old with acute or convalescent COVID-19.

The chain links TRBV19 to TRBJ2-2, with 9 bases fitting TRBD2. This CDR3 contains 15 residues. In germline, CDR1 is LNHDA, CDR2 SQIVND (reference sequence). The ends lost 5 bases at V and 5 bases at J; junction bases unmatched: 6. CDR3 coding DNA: TGTGCCAGTAGTCCCCCGGGACTAGCTACCGGGGAGCTGTTTTTT. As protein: CASSPPGLATGELFF.

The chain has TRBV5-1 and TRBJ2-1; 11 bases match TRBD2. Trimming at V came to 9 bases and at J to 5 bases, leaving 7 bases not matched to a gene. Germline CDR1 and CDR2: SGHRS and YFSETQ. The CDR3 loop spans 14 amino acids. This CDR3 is CATAWTSGHNEQFF. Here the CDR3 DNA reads TGCGCCACCGCTTGGACTAGCGGGCACAATGAGCAGTTCTTC.

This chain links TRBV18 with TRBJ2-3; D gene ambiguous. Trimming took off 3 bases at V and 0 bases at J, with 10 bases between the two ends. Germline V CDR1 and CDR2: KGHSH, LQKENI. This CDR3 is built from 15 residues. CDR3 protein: CASSPGSLSTDTQYF. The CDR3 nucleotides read TGTGCCAGCTCACCGGGCAGCCTGAGCACAGATACGCAGTATTTT.

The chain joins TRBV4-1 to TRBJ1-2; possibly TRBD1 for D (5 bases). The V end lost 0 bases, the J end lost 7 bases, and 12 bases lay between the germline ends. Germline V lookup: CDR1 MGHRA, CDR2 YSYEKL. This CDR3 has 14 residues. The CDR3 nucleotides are TGCGCCAGCAGCCAAGAGGGCGGGACGGGTGGCTACACCTTC. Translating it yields CASSQEGGTGGYTF.

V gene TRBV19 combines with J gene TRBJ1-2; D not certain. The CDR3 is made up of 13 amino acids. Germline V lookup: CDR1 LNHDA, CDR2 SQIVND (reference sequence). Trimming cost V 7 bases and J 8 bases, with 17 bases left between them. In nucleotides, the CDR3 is TGTGCCAGTAAACGAGGGCCAGGCGAGGGCTACACCTTC. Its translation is CASKRGPGEGYTF.

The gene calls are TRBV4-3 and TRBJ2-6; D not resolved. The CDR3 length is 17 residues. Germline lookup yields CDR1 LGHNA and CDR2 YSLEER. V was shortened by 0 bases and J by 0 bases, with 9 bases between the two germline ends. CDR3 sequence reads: CASSQDRWSSGANVLTF. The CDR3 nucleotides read TGCGCCAGCAGCCAAGATAGGTGGAGCTCTGGGGCCAACGTCCTGACTTTC.

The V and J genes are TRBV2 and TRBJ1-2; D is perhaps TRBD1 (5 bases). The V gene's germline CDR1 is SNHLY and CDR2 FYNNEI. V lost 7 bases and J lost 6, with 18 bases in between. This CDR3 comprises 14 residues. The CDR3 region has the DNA TGTGCCAGCACTTTCTACGTAGGGGTAAATGGCTACACCTTC. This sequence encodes CASTFYVGVNGYTF. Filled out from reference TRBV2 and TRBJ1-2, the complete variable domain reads EPEVTQTPSHQVTQMGQEVILRCVPISNHLYFYWYRQILGQKVEFLVSFYNNEISEKSEIFDDQFSVERPDGSNFTLKIRSTKLEDSAMYFCASTFYVGVNGYTFGSGTRLTVV.

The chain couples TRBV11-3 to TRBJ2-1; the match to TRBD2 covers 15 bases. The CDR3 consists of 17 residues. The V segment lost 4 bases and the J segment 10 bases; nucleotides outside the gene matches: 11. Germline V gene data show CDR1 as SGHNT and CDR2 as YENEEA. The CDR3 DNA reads TGTGCCAGCAGCTCGGCGGGGACTAGCGGGGGGTTCGGCGAGCAGTTCTTC. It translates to CASSSAGTSGGFGEQFF. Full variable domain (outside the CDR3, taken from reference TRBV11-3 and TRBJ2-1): EAGVVQSPRYKIIEKKQPVAFWCNPISGHNTLYWYLQNLGQGPELLIRYENEEAVDDSQLPKDRFSAERLKGVDSTLKIQPAELGDSAVYLCASSSAGTSGGFGEQFFGPGTRLTVL.

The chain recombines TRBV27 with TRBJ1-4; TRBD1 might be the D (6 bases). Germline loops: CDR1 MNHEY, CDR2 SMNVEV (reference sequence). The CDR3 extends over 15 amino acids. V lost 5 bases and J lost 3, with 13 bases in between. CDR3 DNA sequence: TGTGCCAGCAGTACAGGGACCTGGCCTAATGAAAAACTGTTTTTT. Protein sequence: CASSTGTWPNEKLFF.

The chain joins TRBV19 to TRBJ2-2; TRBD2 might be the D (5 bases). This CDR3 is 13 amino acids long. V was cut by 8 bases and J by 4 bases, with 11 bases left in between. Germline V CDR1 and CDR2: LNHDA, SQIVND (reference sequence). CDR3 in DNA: TGTGCCAGTTCTAGCTTCCCCACCGGGGAGCTGTTTTTT. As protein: CASSSFPTGELFF.

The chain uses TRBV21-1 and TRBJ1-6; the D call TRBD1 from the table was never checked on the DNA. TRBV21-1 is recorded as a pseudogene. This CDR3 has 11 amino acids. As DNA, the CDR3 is TGTGCCAGCACCCTCAGGACAGGGCCTAACTTT. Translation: CASTLRTGPNF.

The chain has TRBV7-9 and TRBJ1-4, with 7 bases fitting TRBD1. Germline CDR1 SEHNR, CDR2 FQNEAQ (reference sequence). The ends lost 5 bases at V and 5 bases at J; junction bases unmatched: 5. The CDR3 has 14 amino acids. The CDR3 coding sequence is TGTGCCAGCAGCCTTCTACAGGGGAATGAAAAACTGTTTTTT. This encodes CASSLLQGNEKLFF.

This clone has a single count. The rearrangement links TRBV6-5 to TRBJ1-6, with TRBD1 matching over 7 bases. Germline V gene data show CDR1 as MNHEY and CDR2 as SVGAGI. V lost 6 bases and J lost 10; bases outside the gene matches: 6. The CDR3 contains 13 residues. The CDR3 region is CASSQRGHSPLHF. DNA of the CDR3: TGTGCCAGCAGCCAAAGGGGGCACTCACCCCTCCACTTT.

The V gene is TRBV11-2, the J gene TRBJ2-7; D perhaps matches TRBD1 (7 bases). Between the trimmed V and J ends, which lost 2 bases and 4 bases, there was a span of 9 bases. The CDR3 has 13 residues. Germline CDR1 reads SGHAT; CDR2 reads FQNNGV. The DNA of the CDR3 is TGTGCCAGCAGCTTATCAGGGGGGTACGAGCAGTACTTC. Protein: CASSLSGGYEQYF.

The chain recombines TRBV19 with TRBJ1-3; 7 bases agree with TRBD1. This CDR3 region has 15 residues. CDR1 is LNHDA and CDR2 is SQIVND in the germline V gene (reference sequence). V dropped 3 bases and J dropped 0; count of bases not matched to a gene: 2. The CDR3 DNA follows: TGTGCCAGTAGTATCGACAGGGCCTCTGGAAACACCATATATTTT. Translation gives CASSIDRASGNTIYF.

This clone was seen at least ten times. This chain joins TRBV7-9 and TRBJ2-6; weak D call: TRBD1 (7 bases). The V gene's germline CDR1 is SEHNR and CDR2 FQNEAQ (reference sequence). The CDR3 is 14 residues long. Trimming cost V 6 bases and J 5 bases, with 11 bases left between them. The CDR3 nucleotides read TGTGCCAGCAGTCCAGGGGGGAGGGCCAACGTCCTGACTTTC. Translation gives CASSPGGRANVLTF.

The CDR3 loop reads CASRAAGRNTGELFF. DNA of the CDR3: TGTGCCAGCAGGGCTGCTGGCAGAAACACCGGGGAGCTGTTTTTT. The chain couples TRBV5-4 to TRBJ2-2, with no clear D. Trimming cost V 5 bases and J 2 bases, with 13 bases left between them. This CDR3 spans 15 amino acids. Germline V gene data show CDR1 as SGHNT and CDR2 as YYREEE (reference sequence). The full variable domain, in which reference TRBV5-4 and TRBJ2-2 provide the parts outside the CDR3, is ETGVTQSPTHLIKTRGQQVTLRCSSQSGHNTVSWYQQALGQGPQFIFQYYREEENGRGNFPPRFSGLQFPNYSSELNVNALELDDSALYLCASRAAGRNTGELFFGEGSRLTVL.

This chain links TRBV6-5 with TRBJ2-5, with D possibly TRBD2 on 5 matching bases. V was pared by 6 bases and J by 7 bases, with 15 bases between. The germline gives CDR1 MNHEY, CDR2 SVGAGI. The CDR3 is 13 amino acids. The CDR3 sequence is CASSPGRERTQYF. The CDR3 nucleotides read TGTGCCAGCAGCCCCGGACGGGAACGGACCCAGTACTTC.

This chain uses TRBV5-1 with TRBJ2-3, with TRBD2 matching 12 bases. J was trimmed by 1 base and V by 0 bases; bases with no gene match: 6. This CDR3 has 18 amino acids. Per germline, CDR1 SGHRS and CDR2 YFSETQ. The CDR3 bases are TGCGCCAGCAGCTTGGAGGGGGGACTAGCGGGCGGCACAGATACGCAGTATTTT. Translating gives CASSLEGGLAGGTDTQYF.

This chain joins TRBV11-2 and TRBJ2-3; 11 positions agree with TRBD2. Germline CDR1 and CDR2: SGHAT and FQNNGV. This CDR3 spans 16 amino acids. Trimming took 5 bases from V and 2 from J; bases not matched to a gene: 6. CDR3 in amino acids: CASSPGTSGYTDTQYF. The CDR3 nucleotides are TGTGCCAGCAGCCCCGGGACTAGCGGATACACAGATACGCAGTATTTT. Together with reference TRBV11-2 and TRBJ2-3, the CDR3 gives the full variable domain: EAGVAQSPRYKIIEKRQSVAFWCNPISGHATLYWYQQILGQGPKLLIQFQNNGVVDDSQLPKDRFSAERLKGVDSTLKIQPAKLEDSAVYLCASSPGTSGYTDTQYFGPGTRLTVL.

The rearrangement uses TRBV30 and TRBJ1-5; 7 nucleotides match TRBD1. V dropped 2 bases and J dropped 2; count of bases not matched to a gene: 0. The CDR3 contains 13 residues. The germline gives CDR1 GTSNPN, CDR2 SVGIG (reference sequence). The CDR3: CAWSQGGNQPQHF. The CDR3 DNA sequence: TGTGCCTGGAGTCAGGGGGGCAATCAGCCCCAGCATTTT.

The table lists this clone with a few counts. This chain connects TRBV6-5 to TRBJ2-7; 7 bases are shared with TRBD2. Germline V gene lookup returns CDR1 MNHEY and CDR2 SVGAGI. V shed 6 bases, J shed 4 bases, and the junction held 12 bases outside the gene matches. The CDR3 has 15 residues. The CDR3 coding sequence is TGTGCCAGCAGACCCTCTGGGGCGGGAGTTTACGAGCAGTACTTC. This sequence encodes CASRPSGAGVYEQYF.

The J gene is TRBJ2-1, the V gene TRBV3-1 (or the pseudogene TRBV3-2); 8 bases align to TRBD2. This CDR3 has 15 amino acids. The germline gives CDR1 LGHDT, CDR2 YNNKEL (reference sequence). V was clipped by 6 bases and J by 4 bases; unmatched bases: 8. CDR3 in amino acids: CASRRASGSYNEQFF. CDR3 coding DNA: TGTGCCAGCAGGCGTGCTAGCGGGTCTTACAATGAGCAGTTCTTC.

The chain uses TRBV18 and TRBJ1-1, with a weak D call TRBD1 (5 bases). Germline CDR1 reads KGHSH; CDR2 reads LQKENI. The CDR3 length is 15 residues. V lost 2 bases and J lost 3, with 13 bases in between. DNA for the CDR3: TGTGCCAGCTCACCAACTACAGGTGGGGACACTGAAGCTTTCTTT. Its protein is CASSPTTGGDTEAFF. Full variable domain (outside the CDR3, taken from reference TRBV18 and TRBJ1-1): NAGVMQNPRHLVRRRGQEARLRCSPMKGHSHVYWYRQLPEEGLKFMVYLQKENIIDESGMPKERFSAEFPKEGPSILRIQQVVRGDSAAYFCASSPTTGGDTEAFFGQGTRLTVV.

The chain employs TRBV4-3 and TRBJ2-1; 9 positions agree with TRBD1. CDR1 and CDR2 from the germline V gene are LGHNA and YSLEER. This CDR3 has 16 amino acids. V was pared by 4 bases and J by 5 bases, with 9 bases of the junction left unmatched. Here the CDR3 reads CASSPTQGTGNNEQFF. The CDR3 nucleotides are TGCGCCAGCAGCCCTACCCAAGGGACAGGGAACAATGAGCAGTTCTTC.

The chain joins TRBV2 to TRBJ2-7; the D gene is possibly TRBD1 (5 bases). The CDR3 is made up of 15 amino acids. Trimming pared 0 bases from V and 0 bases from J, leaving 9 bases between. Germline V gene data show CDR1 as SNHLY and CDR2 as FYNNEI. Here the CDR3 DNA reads TGTGCCAGCAGTGAAGCCAGACAGAGCTCCTACGAGCAGTACTTC. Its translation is CASSEARQSSYEQYF.

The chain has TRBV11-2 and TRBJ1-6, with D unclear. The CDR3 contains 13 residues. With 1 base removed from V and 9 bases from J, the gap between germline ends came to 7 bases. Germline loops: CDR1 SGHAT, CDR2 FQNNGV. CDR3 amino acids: CASSLGAGSPLHF. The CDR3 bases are TGTGCCAGCAGCTTAGGGGCAGGTTCACCCCTCCACTTT.

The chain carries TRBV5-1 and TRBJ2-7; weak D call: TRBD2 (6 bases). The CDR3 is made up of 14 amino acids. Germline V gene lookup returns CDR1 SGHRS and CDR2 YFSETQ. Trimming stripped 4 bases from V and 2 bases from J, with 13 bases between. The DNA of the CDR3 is TGCGCCAGCAGCCCAGGAGGGACGACCTACGAGCAGTACTTC. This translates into CASSPGGTTYEQYF.

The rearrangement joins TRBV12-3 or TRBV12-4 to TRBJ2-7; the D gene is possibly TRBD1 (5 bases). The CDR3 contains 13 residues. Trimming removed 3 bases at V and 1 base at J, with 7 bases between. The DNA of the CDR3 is TGTGCCAGCAGTTTCGACAGTTCCTACGAGCAGTACTTC. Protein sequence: CASSFDSSYEQYF.

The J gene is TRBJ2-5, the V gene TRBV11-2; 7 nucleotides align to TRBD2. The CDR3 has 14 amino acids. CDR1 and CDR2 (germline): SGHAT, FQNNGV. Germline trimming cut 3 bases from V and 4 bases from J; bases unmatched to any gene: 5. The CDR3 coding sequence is TGTGCCAGCAGCTTCGGGGGGAGCGGAGAGACCCAGTACTTC. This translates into CASSFGGSGETQYF.

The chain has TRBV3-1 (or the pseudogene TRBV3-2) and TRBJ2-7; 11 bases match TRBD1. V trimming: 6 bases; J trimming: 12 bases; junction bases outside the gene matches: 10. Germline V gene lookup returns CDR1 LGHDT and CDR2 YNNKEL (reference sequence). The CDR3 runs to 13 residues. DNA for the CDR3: TGTGCCAGCAGTACCGGGACAGGGGGAGTTAGGTACTTC. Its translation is CASSTGTGGVRYF.

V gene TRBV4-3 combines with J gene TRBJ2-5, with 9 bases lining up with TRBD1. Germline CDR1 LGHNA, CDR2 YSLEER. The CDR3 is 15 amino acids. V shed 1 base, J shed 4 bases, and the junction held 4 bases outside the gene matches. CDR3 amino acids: CASSQGTGVGETQYF. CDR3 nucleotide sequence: TGCGCCAGCAGCCAAGGGACAGGGGTTGGAGAGACCCAGTACTTC.